Following are 2 T cell receptor delta chains from one sample sequenced in a study of gamma-delta T cells after stem cell transplantation. TCRdb re-called clones from the RT-PCR reads via CATT. The profile shows 2,100 or so delta-chain clones, roughly 5.1% of them singletons. Sample: gamma-delta T cells. Receptors were obtained from a human donor. It is not recorded whose cells these are; they may come from a transplant donor.

This clone was detected only a few times. The J gene is TRDJ1, the V gene TRDV2; 9 nucleotides align to TRDD3. Germline assignment: CDR1 GEAIGNYY and CDR2 EKD. J lost 0 bases, V lost 3 bases, and 13 bases had no gene match. This CDR3 has 18 amino acids. CDR3 region: CACDSVMGDMPDTDKLIF. The CDR3 nucleotides are TGTGCCTGTGACTCCGTGATGGGGGATATGCCCGACACCGATAAACTCATCTTT.

By frequency in the sample, this clone is large. The sample holds other DNA sequences that translate to the same CDR3. The chain has TRDV2 and TRDJ1; 8 nucleotides align to TRDD3. V dropped 3 bases and J dropped 2; count of bases not matched to a gene: 7. CDR3 length: 15 residues. The germline V gene encodes CDR1 GEAIGNYY and CDR2 EKD. CDR3 bases: TGTGCCTGTGACGGTATGGGGGATTCAACCGATAAACTCATCTTT. Protein product: CACDGMGDSTDKLIF.